The clone carrying this T cell receptor (beta chain) turned up a few times. What it recognizes is unknown. The sample originates from a study of response to subunit inactivated influenza vaccine. Findings and limits, study-wide: The study's authors posited that every seasonal influenza vaccination enlists few new T cells.

TCRdb analysed the RT-PCR reads with MiXCR anew, one entry per CDR3 protein. This table holds about 500,000 distinct CDR3 sequences, approximately 7.3% found once. This clonotype was sampled from a man between 50 and 75 years old who received an inactivated influenza vaccine. Material: PBMCs from blood, obtained less than 30 months after vaccination.

DNA for the CDR3: TGTGCCAGCAGCCATTGGGACAGGGGAACCGAGCAGTACTTC. Translated: CASSHWDRGTEQYF. The gene calls are TRBV28 and TRBJ2-7, with 10 positions matching TRBD1. CDR3 length: 14 residues. With V trimmed by 6 bases and J by 6 bases, 8 bases remained unmatched. The germline V gene encodes CDR1 MDHEN and CDR2 SYDVKM.